One sample yielded the 4 T cell receptor beta chains listed below, sequenced in a study of T cells in Graves' hyperthyroidism and ophthalmopathy. From RNA transcripts, TCR beta CDR3 regions were amplified. The HTBI primer set was used in a first-round RT-PCR of the TCR CDR3. TCRdb ran MiXCR on the multiplex PCR reads and lists one entry per CDR3 protein. The data contain a few hundred thousand distinct CDR3 sequences, 14% of them seen just once; the ten biggest clones take up roughly 21%. The sequencing sample was made of blood. The source of these receptors is a woman in her twenties or thirties with Graves' ophthalmopathy.

This clonotype was picked up many times. The CDR3 bases are TGCGCCAGCACCACGGGAGGGGCCGTCGATACTGAAGCTTTCTTT. Amino acids: CASTTGGAVDTEAFF. The chain links TRBV5-1 to TRBJ1-1; D may be TRBD1 (5 bases). V dropped 6 bases and J dropped 5 bases, with 20 bases sitting between them. This CDR3 has 15 amino acids. Germline lookup yields CDR1 SGHRS and CDR2 YFSETQ. Together with reference TRBV5-1 and TRBJ1-1, the CDR3 gives the full variable domain: KAGVTQTPRYLIKTRGQQVTLSCSPISGHRSVSWYQQTPGQGLQFLFEYFSETQRNKGNFPGRFSGRQFSNSRSEMNVSTLELGDSALYLCASTTGGAVDTEAFFGQGTRLTVV.

This clonotype came up many times. The chain has TRBV5-7 and TRBJ2-1, with 7 bases that match TRBD1. TRBV5-7 is noted as an ORF with a role that remains uncertain. With 4 bases clipped from V and 7 bases from J, the junction kept 17 bases outside the gene matches. The CDR3 covers 17 residues. CDR3 nucleotides: TGTGCCAGCAGCCTTGACCCCGGGACAGTACGTACTAATGAGCAGTTCTTC. Amino acid sequence: CASSLDPGTVRTNEQFF.

This clonotype was recorded at least ten times. The chain has TRBV27 and TRBJ2-1; 8 nucleotides match TRBD2. CDR1 and CDR2 from the germline V gene are MNHEY and SMNVEV (reference sequence). Trimming cost V 6 bases and J 7 bases; bases outside gene matches: 5. CDR3 length equals 13 residues. The CDR3 is CASRAGAGNEQFF. The CDR3 coding sequence is TGTGCCAGCAGAGCGGGGGCGGGTAATGAGCAGTTCTTC.

This clonotype came up many times. The V and J genes are TRBV6-6 and TRBJ1-1, with TRBD1 matching over 8 bases. This CDR3 has 15 residues. V gave up 1 base and J gave up 5 bases; unmatched junction bases: 6. Germline V gene lookup returns CDR1 MNHNY and CDR2 SVGAGI (reference sequence). CDR3 protein: CASSYFQGARTEAFF. CDR3 bases: TGTGCCAGCAGTTACTTCCAGGGGGCGCGAACTGAAGCTTTCTTT.